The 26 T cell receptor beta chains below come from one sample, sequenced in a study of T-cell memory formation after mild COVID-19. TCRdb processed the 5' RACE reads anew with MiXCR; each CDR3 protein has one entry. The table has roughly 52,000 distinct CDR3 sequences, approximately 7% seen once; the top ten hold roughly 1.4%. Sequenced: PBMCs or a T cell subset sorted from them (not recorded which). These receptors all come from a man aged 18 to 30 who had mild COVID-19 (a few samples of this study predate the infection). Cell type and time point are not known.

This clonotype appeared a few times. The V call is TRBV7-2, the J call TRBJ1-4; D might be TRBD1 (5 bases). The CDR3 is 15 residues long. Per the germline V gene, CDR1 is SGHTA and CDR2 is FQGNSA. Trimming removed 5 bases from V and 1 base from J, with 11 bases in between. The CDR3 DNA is TGTGCCAGCAGCCAGGTGGGGGGAACTAATGAAAAACTGTTTTTT. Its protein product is CASSQVGGTNEKLFF. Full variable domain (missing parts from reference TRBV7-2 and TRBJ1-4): GAGVSQSPSNKVTEKGKDVELRCDPISGHTALYWYRQSLGQGLEFLIYFQGNSAPDKSGLPSDRFSAERTGGSVSTLTIQRTQQEDSAVYLCASSQVGGTNEKLFFGSGTQLSVL.

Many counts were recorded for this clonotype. Here the CDR3 DNA reads TGCGCCAGCAGCCCAGGAGGGAGGGAAGCTTTCTTT. Translation: CASSPGGREAFF. The chain recombines TRBV5-1 with TRBJ1-1; D unclear. The germline gives CDR1 SGHRS, CDR2 YFSETQ. The CDR3 consists of 12 residues. Trimming shortened V by 4 bases and J by 8 bases, and 12 bases separated the two germline ends.

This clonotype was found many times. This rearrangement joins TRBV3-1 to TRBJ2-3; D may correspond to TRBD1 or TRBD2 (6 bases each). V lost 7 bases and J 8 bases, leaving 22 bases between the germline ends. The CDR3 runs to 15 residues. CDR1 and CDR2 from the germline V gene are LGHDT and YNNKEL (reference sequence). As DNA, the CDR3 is TGTGCCAGCACCAGGGGAGACCGAGCAGCGGGTACGCAGTATTTT. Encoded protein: CASTRGDRAAGTQYF.

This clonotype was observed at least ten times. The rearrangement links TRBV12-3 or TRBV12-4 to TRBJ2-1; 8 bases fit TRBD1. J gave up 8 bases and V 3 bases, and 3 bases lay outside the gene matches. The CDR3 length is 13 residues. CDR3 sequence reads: CASSFGQGYEQFF. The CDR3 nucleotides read TGTGCCAGCAGTTTTGGACAGGGCTATGAGCAGTTCTTC.

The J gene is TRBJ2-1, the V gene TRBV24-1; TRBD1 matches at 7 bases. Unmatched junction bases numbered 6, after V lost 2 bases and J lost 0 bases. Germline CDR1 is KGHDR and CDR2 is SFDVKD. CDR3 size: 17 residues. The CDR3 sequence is CATSDSPGTASYNEQFF. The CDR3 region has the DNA TGTGCCACCAGTGATTCCCCCGGGACAGCCTCCTACAATGAGCAGTTCTTC.

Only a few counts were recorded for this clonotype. The CDR3 sequence: CASTREAGVQYF. The CDR3 nucleotides are TGTGCCAGCACCCGAGAGGCTGGGGTGCAGTACTTC. The chain is built from TRBV12-3 or TRBV12-4 and TRBJ2-7; D is uncertain. The ends were cut back, 7 bases at V and 9 bases at J, with 16 bases in the middle. This CDR3 is 12 amino acids long.

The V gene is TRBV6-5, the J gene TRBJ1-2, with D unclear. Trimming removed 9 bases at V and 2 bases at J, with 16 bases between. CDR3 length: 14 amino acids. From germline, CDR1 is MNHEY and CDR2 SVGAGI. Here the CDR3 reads CASRRRAGNYGYTF. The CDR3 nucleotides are TGTGCCAGTCGGAGGCGGGCGGGGAACTATGGCTACACCTTC.

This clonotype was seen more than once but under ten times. The CDR3 spells CASSPRGRSSGANVLTF. The CDR3, as DNA: TGCGCCAGCAGCCCCCGCGGGAGGTCCTCTGGGGCCAACGTCCTGACTTTC. The V gene is TRBV4-1, the J gene TRBJ2-6, with TRBD2 identical over 8 bases. Germline V CDR1 and CDR2: MGHRA, YSYEKL. The CDR3 has 17 residues. Trimming removed 4 bases from V and 0 bases from J; junction bases left unmatched: 5.

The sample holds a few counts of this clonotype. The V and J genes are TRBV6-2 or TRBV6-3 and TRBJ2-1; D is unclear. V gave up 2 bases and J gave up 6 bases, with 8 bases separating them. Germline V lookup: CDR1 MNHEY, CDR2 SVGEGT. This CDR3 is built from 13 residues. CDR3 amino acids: CASSYRIPNEQFF. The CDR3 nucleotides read TGTGCCAGCAGTTACAGGATCCCCAATGAGCAGTTCTTC.

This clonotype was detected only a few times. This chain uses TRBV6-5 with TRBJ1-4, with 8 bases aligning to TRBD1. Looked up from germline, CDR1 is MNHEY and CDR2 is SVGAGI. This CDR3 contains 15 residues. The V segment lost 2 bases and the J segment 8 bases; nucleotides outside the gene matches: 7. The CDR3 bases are TGTGCCAGCAGTTACCCCGACAGGGGAGGCGAAAAACTGTTTTTT. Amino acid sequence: CASSYPDRGGEKLFF.

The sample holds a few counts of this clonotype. The CDR3 here is CSTSTGGSTDTQYF. The CDR3 DNA is TGCAGCACTTCTACGGGGGGGTCCACAGATACGCAGTATTTT. This chain connects TRBV29-1 to TRBJ2-3; 8 bases are a match to TRBD2. Germline CDR1 reads SQVTM; CDR2 reads ANQGSEA. The CDR3 has 14 amino acids. The V and J ends lost 8 bases and 2 bases, in that order; junction bases with no gene match: 9.

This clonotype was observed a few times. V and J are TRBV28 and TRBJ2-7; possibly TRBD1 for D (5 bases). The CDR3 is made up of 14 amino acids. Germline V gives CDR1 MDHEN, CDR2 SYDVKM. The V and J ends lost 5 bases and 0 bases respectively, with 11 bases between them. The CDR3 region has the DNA TGTGCCAGCAGTAGCCCCCAGGGCTCCTACGAGCAGTACGTC. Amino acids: CASSSPQGSYEQYV.

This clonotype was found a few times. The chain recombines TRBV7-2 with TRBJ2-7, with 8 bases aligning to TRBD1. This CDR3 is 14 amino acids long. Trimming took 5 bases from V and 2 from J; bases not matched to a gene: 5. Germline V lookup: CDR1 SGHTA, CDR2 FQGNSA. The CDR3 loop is CASSQTGAAYEQYF. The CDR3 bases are TGTGCCAGCAGCCAGACAGGGGCGGCCTACGAGCAGTACTTC.

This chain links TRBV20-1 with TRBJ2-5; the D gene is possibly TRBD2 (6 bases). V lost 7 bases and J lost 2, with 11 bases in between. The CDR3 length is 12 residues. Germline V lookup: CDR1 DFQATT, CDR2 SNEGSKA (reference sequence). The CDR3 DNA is TGCAGTGGCGGGGACTTACAAGAGACCCAGTACTTC. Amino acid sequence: CSGGDLQETQYF.

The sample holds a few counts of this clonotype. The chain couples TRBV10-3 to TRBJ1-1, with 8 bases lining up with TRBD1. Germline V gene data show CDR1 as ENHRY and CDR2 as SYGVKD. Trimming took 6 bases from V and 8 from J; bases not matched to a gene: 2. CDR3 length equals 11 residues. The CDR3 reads CAIRGTGEAFF. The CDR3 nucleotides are TGTGCCATCAGGGGGACAGGAGAAGCTTTCTTT.

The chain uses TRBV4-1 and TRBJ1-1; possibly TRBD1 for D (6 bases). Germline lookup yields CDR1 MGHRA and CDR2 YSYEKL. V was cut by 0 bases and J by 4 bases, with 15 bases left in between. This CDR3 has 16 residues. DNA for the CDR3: TGCGCCAGCAGCCAAGATCTAGGTAGGGGGACCACTGAAGCTTTCTTT. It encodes CASSQDLGRGTTEAFF.

The CDR3 sequence: CASSERRRPTEAFF. The CDR3 coding sequence is TGTGCCAGCTCAGAGAGACGGAGACCCACTGAAGCTTTCTTT. The chain has TRBV18 and TRBJ1-1, with D hard to call. Looked up from germline, CDR1 is KGHSH and CDR2 is LQKENI. With 5 bases removed from V and 4 bases from J, the gap between germline ends came to 14 bases. The CDR3 spans 14 residues.

The DNA of the CDR3 is TGTGCCAGCAGCGGATCGACCGGGACAGGGCGCGGTGGCTACACCTTC. It specifies CASSGSTGTGRGGYTF. J is TRBJ1-2 and V is TRBV7-3; 9 nucleotides line up with TRBD1. Germline CDR1 is SGHTA and CDR2 is FQGTGA. The CDR3 is 16 residues long. V dropped 5 bases and J dropped 7; count of bases not matched to a gene: 14.

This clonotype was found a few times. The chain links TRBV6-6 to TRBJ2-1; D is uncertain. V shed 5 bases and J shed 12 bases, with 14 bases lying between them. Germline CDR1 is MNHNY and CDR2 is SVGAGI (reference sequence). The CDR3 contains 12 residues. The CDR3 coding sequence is TGTGCCAGCAGTCAAGACCAAACGGGGCAGTTCTTC. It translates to CASSQDQTGQFF.

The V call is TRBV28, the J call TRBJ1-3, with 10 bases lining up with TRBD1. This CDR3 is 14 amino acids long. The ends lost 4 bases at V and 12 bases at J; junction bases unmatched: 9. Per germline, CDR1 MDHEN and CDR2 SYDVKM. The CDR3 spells CASSSRQGAFHIYF. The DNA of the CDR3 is TGTGCCAGCAGTTCCCGACAGGGGGCCTTTCACATATATTTT.

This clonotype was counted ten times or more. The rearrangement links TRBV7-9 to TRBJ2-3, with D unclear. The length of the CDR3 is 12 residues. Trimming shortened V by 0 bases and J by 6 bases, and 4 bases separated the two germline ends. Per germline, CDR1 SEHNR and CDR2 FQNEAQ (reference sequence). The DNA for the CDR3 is TGTGCCAGCAGCTTAGCCTCCGATACGCAGTATTTT. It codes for CASSLASDTQYF. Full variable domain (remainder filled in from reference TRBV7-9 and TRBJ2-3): DTGVSQNPRHKITKRGQNVTFRCDPISEHNRLYWYRQTLGQGPEFLTYFQNEAQLEKSRLLSDRFSAERPKGSFSTLEIQRTEQGDSAMYLCASSLASDTQYFGPGTRLTVL.

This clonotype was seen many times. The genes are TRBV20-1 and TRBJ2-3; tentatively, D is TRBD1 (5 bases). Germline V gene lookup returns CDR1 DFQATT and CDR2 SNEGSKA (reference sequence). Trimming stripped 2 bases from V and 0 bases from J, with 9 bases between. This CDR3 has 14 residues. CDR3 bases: TGCAGTGCTAGAAGACAGCTTAGCACAGATACGCAGTATTTT. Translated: CSARRQLSTDTQYF.

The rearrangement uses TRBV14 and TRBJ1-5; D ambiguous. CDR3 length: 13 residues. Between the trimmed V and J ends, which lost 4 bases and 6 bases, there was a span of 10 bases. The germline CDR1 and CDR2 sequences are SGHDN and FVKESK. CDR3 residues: CASSRQMGQPQHF. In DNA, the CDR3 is TGTGCCAGCAGCCGGCAGATGGGTCAGCCCCAGCATTTT.

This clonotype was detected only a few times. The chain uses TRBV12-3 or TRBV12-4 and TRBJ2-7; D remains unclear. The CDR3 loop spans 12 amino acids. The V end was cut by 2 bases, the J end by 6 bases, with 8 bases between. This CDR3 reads CASSLTVSEQYF. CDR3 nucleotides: TGTGCCAGCAGTTTAACGGTGTCCGAGCAGTACTTC.

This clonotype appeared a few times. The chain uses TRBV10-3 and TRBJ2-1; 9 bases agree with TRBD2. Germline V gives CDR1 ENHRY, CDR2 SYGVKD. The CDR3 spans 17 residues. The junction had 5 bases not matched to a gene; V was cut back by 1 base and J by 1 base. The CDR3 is CAISEWRGGHSYNEQFF. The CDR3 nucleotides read TGTGCCATCAGTGAGTGGCGGGGGGGACATTCCTACAATGAGCAGTTCTTC.

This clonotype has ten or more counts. CDR3 sequence (DNA): TGTGCCAGCAGTCCCAGGGGGCTCTACGAGCAGTACGTC. Its protein is CASSPRGLYEQYV. The chain carries TRBV27 and TRBJ2-7; 8 bases map to TRBD1. V gave up 5 bases and J gave up 3 bases; unmatched junction bases: 3. The CDR3 runs 13 residues. Germline CDR1 and CDR2: MNHEY and SMNVEV (reference sequence).